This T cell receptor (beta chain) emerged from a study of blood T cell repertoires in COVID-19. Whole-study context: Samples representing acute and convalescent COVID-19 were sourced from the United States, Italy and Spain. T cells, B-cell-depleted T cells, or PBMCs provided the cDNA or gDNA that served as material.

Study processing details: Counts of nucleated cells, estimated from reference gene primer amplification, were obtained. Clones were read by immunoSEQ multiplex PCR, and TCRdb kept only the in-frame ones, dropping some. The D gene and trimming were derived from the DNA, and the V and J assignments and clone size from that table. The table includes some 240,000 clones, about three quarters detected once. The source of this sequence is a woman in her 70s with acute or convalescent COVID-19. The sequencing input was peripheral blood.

CDR3 sequence reads: CASSPGPGTRGEQFF. Here the CDR3 DNA reads TGTGCCAGCAGCCCTGGCCCTGGGACTAGAGGTGAGCAGTTCTTC. The chain combines TRBV7-8 with TRBJ2-1; TRBD2 matches at 8 bases. CDR1 and CDR2 from the germline V gene are SGHVS and FQNEAQ. The CDR3 covers 15 residues. V lost 5 bases, J lost 9 bases, and 12 bases stayed unmatched.